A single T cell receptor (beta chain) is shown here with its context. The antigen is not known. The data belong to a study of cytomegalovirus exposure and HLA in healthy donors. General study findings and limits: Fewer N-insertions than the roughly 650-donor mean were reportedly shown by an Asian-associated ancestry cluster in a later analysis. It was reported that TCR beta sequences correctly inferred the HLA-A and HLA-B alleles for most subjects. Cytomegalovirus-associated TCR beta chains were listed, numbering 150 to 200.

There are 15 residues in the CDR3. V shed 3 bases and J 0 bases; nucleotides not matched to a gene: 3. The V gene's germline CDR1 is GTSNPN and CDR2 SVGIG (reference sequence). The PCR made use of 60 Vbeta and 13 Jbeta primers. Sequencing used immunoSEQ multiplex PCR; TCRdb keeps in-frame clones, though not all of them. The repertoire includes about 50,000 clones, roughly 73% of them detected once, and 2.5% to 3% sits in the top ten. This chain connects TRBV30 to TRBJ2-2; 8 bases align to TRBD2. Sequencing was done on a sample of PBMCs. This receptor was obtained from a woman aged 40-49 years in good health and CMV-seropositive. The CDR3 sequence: CAWRAGGTNTGELFF. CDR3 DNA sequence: TGTGCCTGGAGGGCGGGGGGAACGAACACCGGGGAGCTGTTTTTT.